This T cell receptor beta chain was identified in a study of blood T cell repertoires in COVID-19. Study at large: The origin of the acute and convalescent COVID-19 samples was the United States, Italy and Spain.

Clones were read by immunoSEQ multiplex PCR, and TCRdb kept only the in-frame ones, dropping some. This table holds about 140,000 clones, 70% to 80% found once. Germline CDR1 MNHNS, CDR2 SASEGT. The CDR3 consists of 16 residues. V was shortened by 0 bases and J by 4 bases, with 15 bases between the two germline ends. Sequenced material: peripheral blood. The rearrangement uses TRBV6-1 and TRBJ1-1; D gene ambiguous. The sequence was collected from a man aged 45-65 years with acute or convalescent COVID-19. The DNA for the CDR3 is TGTGCCAGCAGTGAAGCGCCGGGGAATGCGATCACTGAAGCTTTCTTT. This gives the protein CASSEAPGNAITEAFF.